The next 32 T cell receptor beta chains were all read from a single sample in a study of CD8+ T cells in alopecia areata. Sequencing used cDNA as its template, made by extracting RNA and reverse transcribing it. The protocol was immunoSEQ multiplex PCR, while the TCRdb copy is restricted to in-frame clones and leaves out a portion. The sample yields 150,000 or so clones, about 87% seen once. Here the sequenced sample was CD8+ T cells sorted from blood, taken at week 0. The source is a human donor with alopecia areata.

The CDR3 sequence: CASSPERQANEQFF. The CDR3 region has the DNA TGCGCCAGCAGCCCCGAGCGTCAAGCTAATGAGCAGTTCTTC. The chain carries TRBV4-1 and TRBJ2-1, with D hard to call. This CDR3 has 14 amino acids. Trimming cost V 4 bases and J 7 bases, with 14 bases left between them. Germline V gives CDR1 MGHRA, CDR2 YSYEKL.

The CDR3 nucleotides are TGCGCCAGCAGCCAAGATCACACCGGGGAGCTGTTTTTT. As protein: CASSQDHTGELFF. The genes are TRBV4-1 and TRBJ2-2; D gene unclear. Germline V gene data show CDR1 as MGHRA and CDR2 as YSYEKL. CDR3 size: 13 residues. Trimming left V 0 bases short and J 3 bases short, with 2 bases between.

The chain recombines TRBV14 with TRBJ2-7, with D perhaps TRBD2 (7 bases). The CDR3 is 15 residues long. Per germline, CDR1 SGHDN and CDR2 FVKESK. The V end was cut by 0 bases, the J end by 5 bases, with 14 bases between. The CDR3 loop reads CASSQDRGAANEQYF. The CDR3 bases are TGTGCCAGCAGCCAAGACCGGGGGGCGGCCAACGAGCAGTACTTC.

The chain is built from TRBV10-1 and TRBJ1-1; maybe TRBD1 (6 bases). Germline CDR1 WNHNN, CDR2 SYGVQD (reference sequence). V lost 0 bases and J lost 8, with 10 bases in between. This CDR3 is 13 amino acids long. CDR3 DNA: TGCGCCAGCAGTGAGTCCAAGGGGGGGGAAGCTTTCTTT. This sequence encodes CASSESKGGEAFF.

V and J are TRBV6-1 and TRBJ2-7, with D perhaps matching TRBD1 (5 bases). CDR3 size: 13 residues. Trimming took off 6 bases at V and 0 bases at J, with 9 bases between the two ends. The germline V gene has CDR1 MNHNS and CDR2 SASEGT. The CDR3 bases are TGTGCCAGCAGAGACAGATACTCCTACGAGCAGTACTTC. Its translation: CASRDRYSYEQYF.

The rearrangement links TRBV19 to TRBJ2-7; weak D call: TRBD1 (5 bases). Per the germline V gene, CDR1 is LNHDA and CDR2 is SQIVND (reference sequence). V dropped 3 bases and J dropped 4 bases, with 13 bases sitting between them. The CDR3 runs to 14 residues. CDR3 in amino acids: CASSMVGPSYEQYF. The CDR3 nucleotides are TGTGCCAGTAGTATGGTGGGGCCATCTTACGAGCAGTACTTC.

This chain connects TRBV4-1 to TRBJ2-3, with no clear D. Germline V gene data show CDR1 as MGHRA and CDR2 as YSYEKL. The ends were cut back, 0 bases at V and 2 bases at J, with 9 bases in the middle. CDR3 length: 15 amino acids. CDR3 coding DNA: TGCGCCAGCAGCCAAGAGCATACAATCACAGATACGCAGTATTTT. It is translated as CASSQEHTITDTQYF.

The rearrangement uses TRBV7-8 and TRBJ2-2; D is unclear. Germline V gives CDR1 SGHVS, CDR2 FQNEAQ. The CDR3 runs to 12 residues. V was trimmed by 5 bases and J by 3 bases, leaving 4 bases between them. CDR3 protein: CASSPDTGELFF. DNA of the CDR3: TGTGCCAGCAGCCCGGACACCGGGGAGCTGTTTTTT.

The count of this clone is one. This chain joins TRBV29-1 and TRBJ2-7; TRBD1 matches at 8 bases. Germline V CDR1 and CDR2: SQVTM, ANQGSEA. The V gene end was trimmed by 6 bases and the J gene end by 0 bases; junction bases not matched to a gene: 7. The CDR3 totals 14 residues. The CDR3 loop is CSVTDRESSYEQYF. The CDR3 bases are TGCAGCGTGACGGACAGGGAAAGCTCCTACGAGCAGTACTTC.

A remark on this clone: This specimen includes other DNA sequences encoding the same CDR3. This rearrangement joins TRBV29-1 to TRBJ1-1; 7 bases are a match to TRBD1. The CDR3 is 14 residues long. Germline trimming cut 6 bases from V and 3 bases from J; bases unmatched to any gene: 10. Germline V gives CDR1 SQVTM, CDR2 ANQGSEA. The CDR3 nucleotides are TGCAGCGTGGAACAAACAGGGGATTACACTGAAGCTTTCTTT. It translates to CSVEQTGDYTEAFF.

The CDR3 coding sequence is TGTGCCAGCAGCTTATTATACGGATACGAGCAGTACTTC. Its protein product is CASSLLYGYEQYF. V and J are TRBV7-9 and TRBJ2-7; D is undetermined. V was pared by 2 bases and J by 4 bases, with 9 bases between. Germline V gives CDR1 SEHNR, CDR2 FQNEAQ (reference sequence). The CDR3 covers 13 residues.

The CDR3 DNA follows: TGTGCCAGCAGCTTAGGACAGGGGGGTAATGGCTACACCTTC. Amino acids: CASSLGQGGNGYTF. This rearrangement joins TRBV7-9 to TRBJ1-2, with 9 bases matching TRBD1. The CDR3 runs to 14 residues. With V trimmed by 1 base and J by 6 bases, 3 bases remained unmatched. Looked up from germline, CDR1 is SEHNR and CDR2 is FQNEAQ (reference sequence).

This clone was detected only once. This chain joins TRBV5-4 and TRBJ2-2; D call uncertain. V lost 4 bases to trimming and J lost 4 bases, with 5 bases between them. Germline V gives CDR1 SGHNT, CDR2 YYREEE (reference sequence). CDR3 length equals 12 residues. The CDR3 coding sequence is TGTGCCAGCAGCCCGGGCACCGGGGAGCTGTTTTTT. This codes for CASSPGTGELFF.

This clone was seen more than once but under ten times. The chain joins TRBV6-1 to TRBJ2-7; the D gene could be TRBD1 or TRBD2 (6 bases each). This CDR3 is built from 15 residues. V was shortened by 6 bases and J by 4 bases, with 19 bases between the two germline ends. The germline CDR1 and CDR2 sequences are MNHNS and SASEGT. This CDR3 is CASSGLGGGSYEQYF. The CDR3 nucleotides read TGTGCCAGCAGCGGTTTGGGGGGCGGATCTTACGAGCAGTACTTC.

The rearrangement joins TRBV13 to TRBJ2-2; D tentatively reads TRBD1 or TRBD2 (5 bases each). Germline loops: CDR1 PRHDT, CDR2 FYEKMQ (reference sequence). CDR3 size: 13 residues. V lost 4 bases, J lost 6 bases, and 9 bases lay in between. CDR3 sequence (DNA): TGTGCCAGCAGCTCACAGGACTCCGGGGAGCTGTTTTTT. Encoded protein: CASSSQDSGELFF.

This rearrangement joins TRBV2 to TRBJ2-3; no reliable D call. The CDR3 consists of 12 residues. The V and J ends lost 8 bases and 5 bases respectively, with 11 bases between them. Germline V CDR1 and CDR2: SNHLY, FYNNEI. The CDR3 DNA reads as TGTGCCAGCTTCCTAAGAGGAGATACGCAGTATTTT. Translating gives CASFLRGDTQYF.

This chain uses TRBV7-8 with TRBJ2-3; weak D call: TRBD2 (6 bases). CDR3 size: 15 residues. The ends were cut back, 2 bases at V and 6 bases at J, with 15 bases in the middle. Per germline, CDR1 SGHVS and CDR2 FQNEAQ. The CDR3 region is CASSLFSGGGDTQYF. CDR3 DNA: TGTGCCAGCAGCTTATTTAGCGGAGGAGGGGATACGCAGTATTTT.

This chain links TRBV30 with TRBJ2-1; TRBD2 matches at 10 bases. The CDR3 covers 13 residues. Germline CDR1 GTSNPN, CDR2 SVGIG (reference sequence). Trimming cost V 4 bases and J 8 bases; bases outside gene matches: 5. CDR3 protein: CAWTSGSVHEQFF. The DNA of the CDR3 is TGTGCCTGGACTAGCGGGAGTGTCCATGAGCAGTTCTTC.

The CDR3, as DNA: TGTGCCAGCAGTTTACGCGCACGAGGCTGGCAGGAAAAACTGTTTTTT. Translation: CASSLRARGWQEKLFF. This chain connects TRBV27 to TRBJ1-4; no clear D gene. The germline V gene has CDR1 MNHEY and CDR2 SMNVEV (reference sequence). The CDR3 covers 16 residues. V lost 2 bases and J lost 8, with 18 bases in between.

The V and J genes are TRBV27 and TRBJ2-7; 11 nucleotides agree with TRBD2. Germline V gene lookup returns CDR1 MNHEY and CDR2 SMNVEV (reference sequence). The V gene end was trimmed by 3 bases and the J gene end by 4 bases; junction bases not matched to a gene: 2. This CDR3 contains 14 residues. The CDR3 sequence: CASSFVAGGYEQYF. The CDR3 bases are TGTGCCAGCAGTTTTGTAGCGGGAGGGTACGAGCAGTACTTC.

The V call is TRBV19, the J call TRBJ2-7, with D perhaps matching TRBD1 (7 bases). This CDR3 has 14 residues. V lost 2 bases and J 3 bases, leaving 11 bases between the germline ends. Germline assignment: CDR1 LNHDA and CDR2 SQIVND (reference sequence). CDR3 coding DNA: TGTGCCAGTAGTATACGGCAGGGGGGCTACGAGCAGTACTTC. Its translation is CASSIRQGGYEQYF.

V usage is TRBV5-1 and J usage is TRBJ2-1, with D perhaps TRBD2 (7 bases). The V end was cut by 4 bases, the J end by 2 bases, with 16 bases between. The CDR3 sequence is 16 residues long. Germline V lookup: CDR1 SGHRS, CDR2 YFSETQ. CDR3 in amino acids: CASSIRGGTTYNEQFF. In DNA form, the CDR3 reads TGCGCCAGCAGCATACGCGGGGGCACCACCTACAATGAGCAGTTCTTC.

This rearrangement joins TRBV6-1 to TRBJ1-1, with unresolved D. The CDR3 sequence is 12 residues long. Trimming took off 2 bases at V and 6 bases at J, with 7 bases between the two ends. Germline V gives CDR1 MNHNS, CDR2 SASEGT. The DNA for the CDR3 is TGTGCCAGCAGTGAATCCGGTCCTGAAGCTTTCTTT. Protein sequence: CASSESGPEAFF.

The gene calls are TRBV7-9 and TRBJ2-7, with no clear D. Trimming left V 5 bases short and J 2 bases short, with 10 bases between. CDR1 and CDR2 (germline): SEHNR, FQNEAQ (reference sequence). This CDR3 is 13 amino acids long. The CDR3 nucleotides are TGTGCCAGCAGCCAGACCAGCACCTACGAGCAGTACTTC. Residues: CASSQTSTYEQYF.

About this clone: The junction departs from the called germline gene at one end, perhaps through a read error. The same CDR3 is also encoded by other DNA sequences in this sample. The chain uses TRBV29-1 and TRBJ1-1, with TRBD1 identical over 7 bases. The CDR3 totals 14 residues. Germline V lookup: CDR1 SQVTM, CDR2 ANQGSEA. In nucleotides, the CDR3 is TGCAGCGTGGAACAAACAGGGGATTACACTGAAGCCTTCTTT. Residues: CSVEQTGDYTEAFF.

This clone was observed a single time. The chain links TRBV5-4 to TRBJ1-4; D might be TRBD1 (6 bases). The CDR3 consists of 15 residues. Between the trimmed V and J ends, which lost 2 bases and 3 bases, there was a span of 11 bases. Germline lookup yields CDR1 SGHNT and CDR2 YYREEE (reference sequence). The CDR3 loop is CASSFPGGPNEKLFF. The DNA of the CDR3 is TGTGCCAGCAGCTTTCCGGGGGGCCCTAATGAAAAACTGTTTTTT.

V is TRBV6-5 and J is TRBJ2-6; possible D gene TRBD1, 5 bases. Germline V gives CDR1 MNHEY, CDR2 SVGAGI. The CDR3 spans 14 residues. V was pared by 7 bases and J by 2 bases, with 9 bases between. The CDR3 sequence is CASTEGAGANVLTF. CDR3 DNA: TGTGCCAGCACGGAAGGGGCTGGGGCCAACGTCCTGACTTTC.

This sequence joins TRBV27 and TRBJ2-1, with 8 bases that match TRBD1. V shed 4 bases, J shed 7 bases, and the junction held 3 bases outside the gene matches. Looked up from germline, CDR1 is MNHEY and CDR2 is SMNVEV (reference sequence). The CDR3 is made up of 13 amino acids. DNA for the CDR3: TGTGCCAGCAGTTGGACAGGGAAGAATGAGCAGTTCTTC. As protein: CASSWTGKNEQFF.

This clone was observed once. The V gene is TRBV4-1, the J gene TRBJ2-1, with 9 bases that match TRBD1. The CDR3 has 13 residues. The germline gives CDR1 MGHRA, CDR2 YSYEKL. With 3 bases clipped from V and 9 bases from J, the junction kept 3 bases outside the gene matches. CDR3 region: CASSQDRGFEQFF. The CDR3 nucleotides are TGCGCCAGCAGCCAGGACAGGGGATTTGAGCAGTTCTTC.

The chain couples TRBV5-6 to TRBJ2-1, with a possible D match to TRBD2 (5 bases). The CDR3 covers 14 residues. Germline assignment: CDR1 SGHDT and CDR2 YYEEEE. The V end was cut by 3 bases, the J end by 7 bases, with 14 bases between. The CDR3 spells CASSSGSSWNEQFF. Written as DNA, the CDR3 is TGTGCCAGCAGCTCGGGAAGTAGCTGGAATGAGCAGTTCTTC.

This chain uses TRBV29-1 with TRBJ2-7; 8 nucleotides line up with TRBD1. Germline V lookup: CDR1 SQVTM, CDR2 ANQGSEA. With 1 base clipped from V and 0 bases from J, the junction kept 5 bases outside the gene matches. This CDR3 is built from 15 residues. CDR3 sequence: CSVEGADRDSYEQYF. CDR3 sequence (DNA): TGCAGCGTTGAAGGCGCGGACAGGGACTCCTACGAGCAGTACTTC.

As DNA, the CDR3 is TGTGCTAGTGGGCTGACAGGAGGCGGCTACACCTTC. Encoded protein: CASGLTGGGYTF. The rearrangement uses TRBV12-5 and TRBJ1-2, with D possibly matching TRBD1 (6 bases). CDR1 and CDR2 from the germline V gene are LGHNT and FRNRAP. The CDR3 consists of 12 residues. Between the trimmed V and J ends, which lost 6 bases and 8 bases, there was a span of 13 bases. Complete variable domain (other parts from reference TRBV12-5 and TRBJ1-2): DARVTQTPRHKVTEMGQEVTMRCQPILGHNTVFWYRQTMMQGLELLAYFRNRAPLDDSGMPKDRFSAEMPDATLATLKIQPSEPRDSAVYFCASGLTGGGYTFGSGTRLTVV.